Following are 17 T cell receptor beta chains from one sample sequenced in a study of coeliac disease. Their antigen targets remain unknown. The study, taken as a whole, reports: In active celiac disease, intraepithelial and lamina propria TRB and TRG repertoires were less clonal than controls.

Assay used: immunoSEQ multiplex PCR; TCRdb lists only in-frame clones, some missing. Here the sample spans approximately 3,000 clones, around 50% being singletons. The sample taken for sequencing was intraepithelial lymphocytes from the gut. These receptor sequences come from a man aged 50 to 59 with active celiac disease.

This clone was observed a handful of times. V usage is TRBV30 and J usage is TRBJ2-7; the D gene is possibly TRBD1 (5 bases). CDR3 length: 13 amino acids. Trimming stripped 1 base from V and 7 bases from J, with 14 bases between. Germline values: CDR1 GTSNPN, CDR2 SVGIG (reference sequence). The CDR3 protein is CAWSEKGFREQYF. Written as DNA, the CDR3 is TGTGCCTGGAGTGAGAAGGGGTTCAGGGAGCAGTACTTC.

V and J are TRBV7-2 and TRBJ1-2; D gene unclear. CDR3 size: 15 residues. V was trimmed by 4 bases and J by 4 bases, leaving 16 bases between them. CDR1 is SGHTA and CDR2 is FQGNSA in the germline V gene. CDR3 nucleotide sequence: TGTGCCAGCAGCTCCCCGACTAACTCTCTCTATGGCTACACCTTC. It codes for CASSSPTNSLYGYTF.

This clone ranks as medium-sized. The chain uses TRBV6-6 and TRBJ1-5; D perhaps matches TRBD1 (5 bases). CDR1 and CDR2 (germline): MNHNY, SVGAGI (reference sequence). The CDR3 is 15 residues long. Trimming shortened V by 0 bases and J by 4 bases, and 10 bases separated the two germline ends. The CDR3 sequence: CASSYSRTRNQPQHF. CDR3 coding DNA: TGTGCCAGCAGTTACTCCCGGACAAGAAATCAGCCCCAGCATTTT.

The chain uses TRBV5-1 and TRBJ2-1, with TRBD2 identical over 11 bases. The CDR3 is 19 residues long. Germline trimming cut 2 bases from V and 0 bases from J; bases unmatched to any gene: 10. The V gene's germline CDR1 is SGHRS and CDR2 YFSETQ. CDR3 amino acids: CASSLRLAGQWGSYNEQFF. In nucleotides, the CDR3 is TGCGCCAGCAGCTTACGACTAGCGGGGCAATGGGGCTCCTACAATGAGCAGTTCTTC.

The chain employs TRBV11-3 and TRBJ2-1; 14 nucleotides agree with TRBD2. The germline CDR1 and CDR2 sequences are SGHNT and YENEEA. The CDR3 is made up of 19 amino acids. The V and J ends lost 5 bases and 0 bases, in that order; junction bases with no gene match: 9. The CDR3 DNA reads as TGTGCCAGCAGCCCGCGACTAGCGGGAGGGCCCTTCTCCTACAATGAGCAGTTCTTC. Translation gives CASSPRLAGGPFSYNEQFF.

V usage is TRBV9 and J usage is TRBJ2-2, with D hard to call. Germline values: CDR1 SGDLS, CDR2 YYNGEE. Trimming shortened V by 4 bases and J by 7 bases, and 8 bases separated the two germline ends. CDR3 length: 12 residues. The CDR3 spells CASSPPSGELFF. The CDR3 DNA reads TGTGCCAGCAGCCCCCCTAGCGGGGAGCTGTTTTTT.

The V gene is TRBV5-1, the J gene TRBJ2-5, with D maybe TRBD2 (5 bases). Germline V gene data show CDR1 as SGHRS and CDR2 as YFSETQ. CDR3 size: 12 residues. The V end was cut by 4 bases, the J end by 5 bases, with 9 bases between. The CDR3 sequence: CASSPRGETQYF. The CDR3 DNA reads as TGCGCCAGCAGCCCTCGAGGGGAGACCCAGTACTTC.

CDR3 sequence: CASSPGSGANVLTF. The CDR3 DNA reads TGTGCCAGCAGCCCAGGGTCTGGGGCCAACGTCCTGACTTTC. This sequence joins TRBV4-2 and TRBJ2-6; D is possibly TRBD1 (5 bases). This CDR3 has 14 amino acids. V dropped 4 bases and J dropped 1 base, with 5 bases sitting between them. Germline-derived CDR1 and CDR2 are LGHNA and YNFKEQ.

In this sample, this clone turned up a few times. The chain uses TRBV19 and TRBJ1-2, with D perhaps TRBD1 (6 bases). The CDR3 spans 11 residues. Germline loops: CDR1 LNHDA, CDR2 SQIVND (reference sequence). Trimming left V 9 bases short and J 4 bases short, with 9 bases between. The CDR3 bases are TGTGCCAGCACAGGGCTCTATGGCTACACCTTC. Protein product: CASTGLYGYTF.

This chain uses TRBV5-1 with TRBJ1-1, with a weak D call TRBD1 (5 bases). The CDR3 has 12 amino acids. Germline assignment: CDR1 SGHRS and CDR2 YFSETQ. V was pared by 5 bases and J by 5 bases, with 10 bases between. This CDR3 is CASSSRATEAFF. CDR3 in DNA: TGCGCCAGCAGTTCCAGGGCGACTGAAGCTTTCTTT.

This CDR3 is CTSSIEAQSRANVLTF. The CDR3 bases are TGCACCAGCAGCATAGAGGCACAAAGTCGGGCCAACGTCCTGACTTTC. This rearrangement joins TRBV1 to TRBJ2-6; the table's D call of TRBD2 was not tested on the DNA. TRBV1 is noted as a pseudogene. The CDR3 spans 16 residues.

This clone showed up just once. This chain connects TRBV2 to TRBJ1-2, with 7 bases identical to TRBD1. V shed 5 bases and J 4 bases; nucleotides not matched to a gene: 13. The CDR3 has 16 amino acids. Looked up from germline, CDR1 is SNHLY and CDR2 is FYNNEI. CDR3 in amino acids: CASSTGQPQGVYGYTF. In DNA form, the CDR3 reads TGTGCCAGCAGTACGGGACAGCCTCAGGGGGTCTATGGCTACACCTTC.

V usage is TRBV9 and J usage is TRBJ1-2, with 7 nucleotides matching TRBD1. V lost 3 bases to trimming and J lost 1 base; unmatched junction nucleotides: 3. Germline V gene data show CDR1 as SGDLS and CDR2 as YYNGEE. The CDR3 contains 14 residues. The CDR3, as DNA: TGTGCCAGCAGCGCAGGACAGGTTAACTATGGCTACACCTTC. Amino acid sequence: CASSAGQVNYGYTF.

This clone is labeled as medium-sized (0.01 to 0.1%). The CDR3 DNA reads TGTGCCAGCAGTAACAGACAGGGTCCAACCTACGAGCAGTACTTC. The encoded protein is CASSNRQGPTYEQYF. The rearrangement uses TRBV6-9 and TRBJ2-7; TRBD1 matches at 7 bases. Germline CDR1 and CDR2: MNHGY and SVAAGI. The V segment lost 5 bases and the J segment 2 bases; nucleotides outside the gene matches: 9. The CDR3 is 15 residues long.

This clone is medium-sized in the sample. The chain is built from TRBV2 and TRBJ2-5; tentative D call: TRBD2 (5 bases). The germline V and J ends were trimmed by 11 bases and 2 bases, with 21 bases remaining between them. Germline CDR1 reads SNHLY; CDR2 reads FYNNEI. The CDR3 extends over 15 amino acids. CDR3 nucleotide sequence: TGTGCCGTCACATCGGGGTTCGCACCTCAAGAGACCCAGTACTTC. It codes for CAVTSGFAPQETQYF.

In nucleotides, the CDR3 is TGTGCCAGCAGCAAGGAGAACTCCTACAATGAGCAGTTCTTC. Translation gives CASSKENSYNEQFF. The chain couples TRBV9 to TRBJ2-1; D is uncertain. V was cut by 4 bases and J by 0 bases, with 8 bases left in between. From germline, CDR1 is SGDLS and CDR2 YYNGEE. CDR3 length: 14 residues. Variable domain in full (rest from reference TRBV9 and TRBJ2-1): DSGVTQTPKHLITATGQRVTLRCSPRSGDLSVYWYQQSLDQGLQFLIQYYNGEERAKGNILERFSAQQFPDLHSELNLSSLELGDSALYFCASSKENSYNEQFFGPGTRLTVL.

As regards this clone: A much larger clone sits a single nucleotide away, making a read error possible. The chain couples TRBV5-4 to TRBJ2-5, with 12 bases lining up with TRBD1. TRBJ2-7 explains the end of the DNA better; the J call may be wrong. Germline V gives CDR1 SGHNT, CDR2 YYREEE (reference sequence). The CDR3 extends over 15 amino acids. CDR3: CASSVPGTGGNEQYF. The CDR3 DNA sequence: TGCGCCAGCAGCGTTCCAGGGACAGGGGGCAACGAGCAGTACTTC.